This T cell receptor (beta chain) was observed in a study of shared clonotypes between healthy human individuals. The overall study: Used for every donor were three CD4 naive, three CD4 memory, two CD8 naive and one CD8 memory plate.

Germline V lookup: CDR1 SGHNT, CDR2 YYREEE (reference sequence). Trimming cost V 0 bases and J 7 bases; bases outside gene matches: 4. CDR3 length: 14 residues. The study's findings and limits: Sorted-subset sequencing was shown by rarefaction to be incomplete despite large depth.

As originally analysed: From ImmunoSEQ came sequences covering only the junction and carrying no quality scores, so filtering differed. Libraries were prepared by immunoSEQ multiplex PCR; TCRdb keeps only in-frame clonotypes and omits some of them. Clone size and V and J calls were adopted from that table, with D and trimming inferred from the DNA. The sample includes 1.5 million to 2.5 million clones, roughly 94% of them seen just once. On this clone itself: Its matching antigen is unknown. Other DNA sequences in the same sample also yield this CDR3.

As defined, naive CD8 cells were CD45RO-negative and positively selected for CCR7, with terminally differentiated effector memory CD45RA+ cells excluded. The chain links TRBV5-4 to TRBJ2-4; 7 bases are a match to TRBD2. The clonotype originates from a young man in good health. The sample comprised naive CD8+ T cells sorted from blood. The CDR3 DNA sequence: TGTGCCAGCAGCTTGGGGGAGGGAGGGAACATTCAGTACTTC. It codes for CASSLGEGGNIQYF.